This T cell receptor (beta chain) was recorded in a study of shared clonotypes between healthy human individuals. This clone has only a few counts. Libraries were prepared by immunoSEQ multiplex PCR; TCRdb keeps only in-frame clonotypes and omits some of them. This table has more than 2,000,000 clones, roughly 92% appearing once. From CD4+ cells came CD45RA+ naive and CD45RA-negative memory subsets. CDR1 and CDR2 (germline): MDHEN, SYDVKM. The CDR3 totals 14 residues. This sequence originates from a man aged 18 to 35 in good health. The rearrangement joins TRBV28 to TRBJ2-2; 7 bases align to TRBD1. The sequenced sample consisted of naive CD4+ T cells sorted from blood. Subset of the sample: CD45RA+ positively selected. In DNA form, the CDR3 reads TGTGGGACAGACAGGGAAGGTGGCACCGGGGAGCTGTTTTTT. It yields the protein CGTDREGGTGELFF.